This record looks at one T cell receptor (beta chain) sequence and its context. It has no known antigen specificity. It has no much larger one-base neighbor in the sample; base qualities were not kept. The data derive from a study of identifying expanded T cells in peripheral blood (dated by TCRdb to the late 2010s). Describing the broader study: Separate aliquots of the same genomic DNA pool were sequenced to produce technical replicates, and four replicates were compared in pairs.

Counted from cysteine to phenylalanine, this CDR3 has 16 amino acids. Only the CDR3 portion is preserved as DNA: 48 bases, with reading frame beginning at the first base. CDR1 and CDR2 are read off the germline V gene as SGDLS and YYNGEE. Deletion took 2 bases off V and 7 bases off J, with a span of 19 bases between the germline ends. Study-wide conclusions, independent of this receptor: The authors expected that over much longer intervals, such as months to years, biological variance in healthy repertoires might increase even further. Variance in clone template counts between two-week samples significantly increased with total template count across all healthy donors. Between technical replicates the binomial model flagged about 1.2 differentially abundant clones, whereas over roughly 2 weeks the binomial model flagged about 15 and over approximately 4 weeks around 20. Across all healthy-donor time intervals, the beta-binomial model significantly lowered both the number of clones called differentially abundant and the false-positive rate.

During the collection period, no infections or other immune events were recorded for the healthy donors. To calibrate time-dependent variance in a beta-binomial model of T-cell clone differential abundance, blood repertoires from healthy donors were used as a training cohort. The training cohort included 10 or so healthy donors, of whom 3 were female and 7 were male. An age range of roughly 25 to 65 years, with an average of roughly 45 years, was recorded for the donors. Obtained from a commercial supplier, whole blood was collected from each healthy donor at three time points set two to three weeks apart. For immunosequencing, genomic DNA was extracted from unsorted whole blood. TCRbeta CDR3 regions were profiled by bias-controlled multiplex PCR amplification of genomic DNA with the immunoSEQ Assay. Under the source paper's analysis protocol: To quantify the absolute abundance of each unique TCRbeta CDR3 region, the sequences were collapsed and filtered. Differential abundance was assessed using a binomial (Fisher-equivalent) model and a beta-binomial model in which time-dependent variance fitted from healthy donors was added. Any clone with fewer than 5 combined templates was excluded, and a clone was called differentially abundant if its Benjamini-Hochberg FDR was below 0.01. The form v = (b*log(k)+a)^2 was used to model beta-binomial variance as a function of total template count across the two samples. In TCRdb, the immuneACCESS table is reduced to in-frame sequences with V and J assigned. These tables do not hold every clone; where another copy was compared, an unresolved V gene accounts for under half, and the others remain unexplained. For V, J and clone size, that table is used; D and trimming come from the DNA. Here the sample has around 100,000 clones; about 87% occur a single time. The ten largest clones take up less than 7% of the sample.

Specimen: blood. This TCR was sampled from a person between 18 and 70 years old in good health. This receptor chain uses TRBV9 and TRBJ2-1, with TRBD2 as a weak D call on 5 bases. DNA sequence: TGTGCCAGCAGCGTGCACCTGGGAGACTGGCGGAATGAGCAGTTCTTC. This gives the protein CASSVHLGDWRNEQFF.